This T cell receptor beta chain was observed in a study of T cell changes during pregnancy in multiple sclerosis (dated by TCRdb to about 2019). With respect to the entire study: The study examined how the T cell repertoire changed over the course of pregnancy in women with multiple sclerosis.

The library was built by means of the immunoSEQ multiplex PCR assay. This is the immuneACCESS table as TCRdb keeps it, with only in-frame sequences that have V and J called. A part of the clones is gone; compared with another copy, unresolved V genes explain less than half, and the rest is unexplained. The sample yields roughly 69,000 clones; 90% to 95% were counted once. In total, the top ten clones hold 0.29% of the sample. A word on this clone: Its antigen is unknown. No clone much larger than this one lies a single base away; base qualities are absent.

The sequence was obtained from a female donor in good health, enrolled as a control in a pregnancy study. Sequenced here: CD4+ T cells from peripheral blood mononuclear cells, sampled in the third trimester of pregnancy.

The base sequence is TGTGCCAGCAGTGAGTGGGCCTTAACCTCGAATTTCTTT. Translated, it gives CASSEWALTSNFF. The chain is made from TRBV6-1 and TRBJ1-1; the D gene identity is not certain. Reading from cysteine to phenylalanine, the CDR3 counts 13 amino acids. The only DNA kept is the CDR3, 39 bases in frame from the first base. In the germline V gene, CDR1 corresponds to MNHNS and CDR2 to SASEGT. V was cut back by 3 bases and J by 13 bases, leaving a gap of 18 bases between them.